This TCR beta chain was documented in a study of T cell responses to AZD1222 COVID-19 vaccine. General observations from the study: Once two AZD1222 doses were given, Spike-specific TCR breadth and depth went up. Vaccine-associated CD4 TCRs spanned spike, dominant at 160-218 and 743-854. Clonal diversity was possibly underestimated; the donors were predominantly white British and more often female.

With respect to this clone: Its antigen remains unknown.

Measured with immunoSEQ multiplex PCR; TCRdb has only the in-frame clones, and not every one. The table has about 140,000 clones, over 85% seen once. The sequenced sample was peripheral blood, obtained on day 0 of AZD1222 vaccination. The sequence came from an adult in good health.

In DNA, the CDR3 is TGTGCCAGCAGTGAAGTGGGGCGGAACACCGGGGAGCTGTTTTTT. As protein: CASSEVGRNTGELFF. J is TRBJ2-2 and V is TRBV6-1, with a tentative D call TRBD1 (5 bases). The V gene lost 1 base and the J gene lost 1 base, with 7 bases spanning the gap. The CDR3 runs 15 residues. Germline CDR1 is MNHNS and CDR2 is SASEGT.